This T cell receptor (beta chain) appears in the sequencing data of a study of T cell repertoires in cytomegalovirus infection. Study-level information: The public TCR beta signatures pointed to both CMV infection and matching HLA type.

Germline lookup yields CDR1 WSHSY and CDR2 SAAADI. The CDR3 consists of 15 residues. The V end was cut by 6 bases, the J end by 7 bases, with 18 bases between. TCRdb reprocessed the reads via MiXCR and lists one record per CDR3 protein. This table holds about 600,000 distinct CDR3 sequences, roughly 26% found once. The receptor was derived from a human donor in good health (CMV status not recorded). Some clones in this sample may be carry-over from other donors' samples. What was sequenced was CD8+ T cells from PBMCs. This chain joins TRBV10-2 and TRBJ1-4; D remains unclear. The CDR3 DNA reads as TGCGCCAGCAGGACCGTTGAACAGCTAGGTGAAAAACTGTTTTTT. Translated, it gives CASRTVEQLGEKLFF.